Described below is a single TCR beta chain sequence and its context. Its specific antigen is unknown. Per-nucleotide qualities are absent, and no much larger clonotype sits a single base away. This entry belongs to a study of T cells in localized non-small cell lung cancer (dated by TCRdb to 2018 to 2021). Describing the broader study: T cell repertoires of about 240 early-stage NSCLC patients were analyzed, with tumors being compared against uninvolved tumor-adjacent lungs. The cohort was made up of around 240 treatment-naive NSCLC patients whose localized lung tumors had been resected. A mean age of around 66 years was recorded for the NSCLC patients, of whom around 140 were male and 95 to 110 were female. Paper-wide results and their limitations: Because the study design was exploratory, TCR variables were selected using unadjusted p-values without false-discovery rate correction. Uninvolved tumor-adjacent lung showed the highest T cell clonality, higher than tumor, which suggests more focused antigenic responses in the uninvolved tumor-adjacent lung. Higher blood T cell density associated with longer overall survival, while higher adjacent-lung clonality associated with shorter survival. Because multi-region sequencing of the tumors was not done, intratumor heterogeneity could not be ruled out. Of the top 100 tumor clones, a median of approximately 60 were detected in paired uninvolved adjacent lung; around 30 were also among that lung's top 100.

From the cysteine through the phenylalanine, the CDR3 covers 15 amino acids. The kept DNA is CDR3 alone, 45 bases in frame from the first base. V gives up 3 bases and J gives up 0 bases, and the segment between their germline ends measures 10 bases. Via the germline V gene (reference sequence), CDR1 is SEHNR and CDR2 FQNEAQ. At diagnosis, tumor, uninvolved tumor-adjacent lung and peripheral blood were collected and then preserved as a mix of FFPE and fresh-frozen material. Blood samples were analyzed as peripheral blood mononuclear cells for TCR repertoire profiling. TCR beta CDR3 regions were sequenced from DNA using the immunoSEQ Assay. Per the original workflow: To compute T cell density, TCR beta template counts were normalized to usable DNA, which was estimated by amplifying housekeeping genes. The preseqR package was used to estimate richness by extrapolating to 400,000 templates for PBMC samples and to 120,000 templates for tissue samples. Clonality was defined as one minus Pielou's evenness. Tissue-enriched TCRs were identified by differential abundance testing using productive amino-acid clonotypes, minimum total count 5 and alpha 0.1. The Jaccard Index and the Morisita Overlap Index were used to measure how much the repertoires overlapped between compartments. GLIPH grouped TCR beta CDR3s together with public tetramer-defined viral CDR3s, and a viral motif had to include at least three viral sequences and also show V-gene enrichment. Entries here come from immuneACCESS through TCRdb and include only in-frame sequences with V and J called. Some clones fail to appear in such tables; in the studies checked, an unresolved V gene covers under half of the shortfall, and the cause of the remainder is unknown. The V and J calls and the clone size are those of that table, but D and trimming were determined from the DNA. For this sample the table gives 20,000 to 25,000 clones, of which 87% were detected only once. 10% to 15% of the sample belongs to the ten largest clones.

This TCR was sampled from a man aged 35 to 69 with stage II squamous cell lung carcinoma. Specimen: PBMCs, collected before any cancer treatment. The V gene is TRBV7-9 and the J gene is TRBJ2-3; a tentative D match to TRBD2 spans 6 bases. For the CDR3, the sequence is CASSLGGISTDTQYF. At the DNA level, the sequence is TGTGCCAGCAGCTTGGGGGGAATAAGCACAGATACGCAGTATTTT.